Sequencing of this T cell receptor beta chain was carried out in a study of blood T cell repertoires in COVID-19. Study-wide context: Spain, Italy and the United States supplied samples that represented acute and convalescent COVID-19. In each case, the material was cDNA or gDNA derived from T cells, B-cell-depleted T cells, or PBMCs.

This clone was picked up a small number of times. The protocol was immunoSEQ multiplex PCR, while the TCRdb copy is restricted to in-frame clones and leaves out a portion. The sample shows tens of thousands of clones, 79% of them seen only once. The receptor comes from a man in his 60s with active or convalescent COVID-19. The source material was peripheral blood.

This chain's CDR3 is CASKYGSMLYEQYF. The CDR3 nucleotides are TGCGCCAGCAAATACGGGTCGATGCTCTACGAGCAGTACTTC. The chain carries TRBV5-1 and TRBJ2-7; D remains unclear. The CDR3 covers 14 residues. The V end lost 6 bases, the J end lost 3 bases, and 16 bases lay between the germline ends. Germline assignment: CDR1 SGHRS and CDR2 YFSETQ.